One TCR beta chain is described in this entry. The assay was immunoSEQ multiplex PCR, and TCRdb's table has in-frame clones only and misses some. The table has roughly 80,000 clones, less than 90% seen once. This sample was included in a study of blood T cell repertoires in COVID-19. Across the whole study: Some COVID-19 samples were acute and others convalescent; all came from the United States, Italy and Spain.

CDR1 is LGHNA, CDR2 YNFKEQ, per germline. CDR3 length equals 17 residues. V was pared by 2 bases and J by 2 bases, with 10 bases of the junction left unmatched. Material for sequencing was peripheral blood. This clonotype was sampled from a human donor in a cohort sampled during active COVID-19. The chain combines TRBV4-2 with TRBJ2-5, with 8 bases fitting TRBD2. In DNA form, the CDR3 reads TGTGCCAGCAGCCAAACGAACATGGGGACTAGACAAGAGACCCAGTACTTC. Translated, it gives CASSQTNMGTRQETQYF.